This section outlines one T cell receptor beta chain sequence together with its context. PCR amplification relied on 60 Vbeta primers (plus 13 Jbeta primers). Per the authors' pipeline: An analysis that came later counted 80 million or so unique TCR beta chains, approximately 10 million shared. Data came from immunoSEQ multiplex PCR; TCRdb stores just in-frame clones and leaves some out. V and J calls and clone size come straight from that table; D and trimming were deduced from the DNA. The sample lists about 78,000 clones; about 80% were seen once. This specimen comes from a study of cytomegalovirus exposure and HLA in healthy donors. Study-wide background: Assignment to the Caucasian-associated ancestry cluster applied to approximately 80% of the approximately 400 genotyped donors.

Those who donated were healthy bone marrow donors. The CDR3 totals 16 residues. Germline V gene data show CDR1 as SGHAT and CDR2 as FQNNGV. Trimming removed 4 bases from V and 5 bases from J; junction bases left unmatched: 14. V gene TRBV11-2 combines with J gene TRBJ2-7, with 7 bases lining up with TRBD2. The sequence came from a man aged 45-65 years in good health and CMV-seropositive. Material: PBMCs. The CDR3 DNA sequence: TGTGCCAGCAGCTCAAGGGAGGGAGGGCCCCTCCACGAGCAGTACTTC. Its translation: CASSSREGGPLHEQYF.